The table lists the clone carrying this T cell receptor beta chain with many counts. The data are from a study of CD8 T cells in ankylosing spondylitis. A single record per CDR3 protein comes from TCRdb applying MiXCR to the 5' RACE reads. The data hold some 250,000 distinct CDR3 sequences, with 20% to 30% observed a single time. With 6 bases removed from V and 0 bases from J, the gap between germline ends came to 11 bases. This CDR3 comprises 13 residues. The germline CDR1 and CDR2 sequences are DFQATT and SNEGSKA (reference sequence). The rearrangement joins TRBV20-1 to TRBJ1-1; D gene unclear. The receptor was isolated from a male donor with ankylosing spondylitis or in good health (not recorded which). The specimen sequenced was blood, either unsorted or a sorted T cell fraction (not recorded which). The CDR3 DNA reads as TGCAGTGCGACCCGCGATTTGAACACTGAAGCTTTCTTT. Residues: CSATRDLNTEAFF.